This TCR beta chain emerged from a study of early T cells in non-severe SARS-CoV-2 infection. In the study overall: Investigators sequenced bulk RNA drawn from unsorted whole blood, and chains remained unpaired. Study results and limitations: VDJdb matching favored anti-spike CD8 responses, missing private and CD4 specificities.

J gave up 5 bases and V 0 bases, and 10 bases lay outside the gene matches. This CDR3 has 18 residues. With respect to this clonotype: The antigen is not known.

Unique molecular identifiers tagged individual cDNA molecules. Using its own MiXCR run on the 5' RACE reads, TCRdb lists one record per CDR3 protein. The sample carries about 66,000 distinct CDR3 sequences, roughly 10% recorded once. Sequenced material: whole blood. J is TRBJ2-2 and V is TRBV23-1, with 9 nucleotides matching TRBD1. TRBV23-1 is an open reading frame whose function is uncertain. This sequence was found in an adult who was a healthcare worker with PCR-confirmed SARS-CoV-2 infection or an uninfected control (not recorded which). The CDR3 coding sequence is TGCGCCAGCAGTCAATCCCTCCGAGGGACAGGGACGACCGGGGAGCTGTTTTTT. Translating it yields CASSQSLRGTGTTGELFF.